This is a list of T cell receptor beta chains from one sample in a study of spatial heterogeneity in lung cancer. Using its own MiXCR run on the 5' RACE reads, TCRdb lists one record per CDR3 protein. The sample lists about 38,000 distinct CDR3 sequences, 7.5% seen once, with over 25% in the top ten. Here the sequenced sample was PBMCs, taken at surgery. The receptors stem from a male donor with early-stage non-small cell lung cancer. CDR3s include the opening cysteine and the closing phenylalanine or tryptophan. The D gene is left open where the match is weak. Only some rows state a clone size, as once, few, many or a class for expanded clones.

D gene	clone size	V gene	J gene	CDR3 protein	CDR3 DNA
-	few	TRBV6-2/TRBV6-3	TRBJ1-1	CASSPGGVQNTEAFF	TGTGCCAGCAGCCCGGGGGGGGTGCAGAACACTGAAGCTTTCTTT
-	many	TRBV20-1	TRBJ1-2	CSARDFGGGRANYGYTF	TGCAGTGCTAGAGATTTCGGAGGGGGGCGAGCTAACTATGGCTACACCTTC
-	many	TRBV5-1	TRBJ1-1	CASSPNPQAQAEAFF	TGCGCCAGCAGCCCTAACCCCCAGGCCCAGGCTGAAGCTTTCTTT
-	few	TRBV12-3/TRBV12-4	TRBJ1-5	CASSLGGGRNQPQHF	TGTGCCAGCAGTTTAGGAGGAGGGCGCAATCAGCCCCAGCATTTT
-	few	TRBV29-1	TRBJ1-4	CSESEDEKLFF	TGCAGCGAATCAGAGGATGAAAAACTGTTTTTT
-	-	TRBV18	TRBJ2-1	CTSSPRTGFGNEQFF	TGTACCAGCTCACCTAGGACTGGGTTTGGGAATGAGCAGTTCTTC
-	few	TRBV5-1	TRBJ1-2	CASGGLGRQDGYTF	TGCGCCAGCGGGGGCCTTGGCAGGCAGGACGGCTACACCTTC
-	many	TRBV29-1	TRBJ2-3	CSFPRGDTQYF	TGCAGCTTCCCCAGGGGAGATACGCAGTATTTT
TRBD2	many	TRBV5-1	TRBJ2-1	CASSPLAGGPGNEQFF	TGCGCCAGCAGCCCACTAGCGGGGGGGCCTGGCAATGAGCAGTTCTTC
TRBD1	few	TRBV28	TRBJ1-1	CASSMGQENTEAFF	TGTGCCAGCAGTATGGGACAGGAGAACACTGAAGCTTTCTTT
-	many	TRBV4-3	TRBJ2-7	CASSQATGSLEQYF	TGCGCCAGCAGCCAAGCGACAGGTTCTCTCGAGCAGTACTTC
-	many	TRBV5-1	TRBJ2-1	CASGEQGSYNEQFF	TGCGCCAGCGGAGAGCAGGGATCCTACAATGAGCAGTTCTTC
-	many	TRBV30	TRBJ2-2	CAWSTPTRRTGELFF	TGTGCCTGGAGTACCCCGACTAGACGAACCGGGGAGCTGTTTTTT
-	few	TRBV12-5	TRBJ1-5	CASGLGRGENQPQHF	TGTGCTAGTGGTTTGGGGAGGGGAGAGAATCAGCCCCAGCATTTT
TRBD1	many	TRBV18	TRBJ1-5	CASSPTTGVKGNQPQHF	TGTGCCAGCTCACCCACGACAGGGGTGAAGGGCAATCAGCCCCAGCATTTT
-	many	TRBV12-3/TRBV12-4	TRBJ2-3	CASSLRLGGTDTQYF	TGTGCCAGCAGTTTAAGACTAGGAGGCACAGATACGCAGTATTTT
-	few	TRBV2	TRBJ1-6	CASVGEFQGNSPLHF	TGTGCCAGCGTCGGGGAGTTCCAGGGTAATTCACCCCTCCACTTT
TRBD2	many	TRBV19	TRBJ2-1	CASSMRTSGGLYNEQFF	TGTGCCAGTAGTATGAGGACTAGCGGGGGCCTTTACAATGAGCAGTTCTTC
-	many	TRBV10-3	TRBJ2-7	CAISKTDFYEQYF	TGTGCCATCAGTAAGACCGACTTCTACGAGCAGTACTTC
TRBD1	many	TRBV6-1	TRBJ1-6	CASRPEGALGSPLHF	TGTGCCAGCAGACCGGAGGGGGCTTTAGGTTCACCCCTCCACTTT
TRBD2	few	TRBV6-5	TRBJ2-3	CASSGSQGTSGTRSTDTQYF	TGTGCCAGCAGTGGATCCCAAGGGACTAGCGGGACCCGAAGCACAGATACGCAGTATTTT
-	many	TRBV4-2	TRBJ2-7	CASSQASGTRSYEQYF	TGTGCCAGCAGCCAAGCATCGGGGACTCGGTCCTACGAGCAGTACTTC
TRBD2	many	TRBV20-1	TRBJ2-1	CSAFSSLAGESYNEQFF	TGCAGTGCTTTTTCCTCACTAGCGGGAGAGTCCTACAATGAGCAGTTCTTC
TRBD2	-	TRBV5-1	TRBJ2-2	CASSQTSGTNTGELFF	TGCGCCAGCAGCCAGACTAGCGGGACCAACACCGGGGAGCTGTTTTTT
-	many	TRBV24-1	TRBJ2-3	CATSDPPADTQYF	TGTGCCACCAGTGATCCTCCAGCAGATACGCAGTATTTT
TRBD1	many	TRBV10-3	TRBJ1-1	CAMSGGAYTEAFF	TGTGCCATGTCAGGGGGCGCCTACACTGAAGCTTTCTTT
-	-	TRBV20-1	TRBJ1-2	CSARRRESGYTF	TGCAGTGCTAGACGCAGGGAATCGGGCTACACCTTC
-	many	TRBV7-8	TRBJ1-4	CASSLILQRTTNEKLFF	TGTGCCAGCAGCTTAATCTTGCAGAGAACAACTAATGAAAAACTGTTTTTT
-	-	TRBV7-2	TRBJ1-4	CASSLGLGFEKLFF	TGTGCCAGCAGCTTAGGACTGGGGTTCGAAAAACTGTTTTTT
TRBD1	many	TRBV29-1	TRBJ2-2	CSVAIDRVRELFF	TGCAGCGTTGCCATTGACAGGGTCCGGGAGCTGTTTTTT
-	-	TRBV24-1	TRBJ2-1	CATSESGSYNEQFF	TGTGCCACCAGTGAATCAGGCTCCTACAATGAGCAGTTCTTC
-	many	TRBV29-1	TRBJ1-1	CSVEVQGNTEAFF	TGCAGCGTTGAAGTGCAGGGGAACACTGAAGCTTTCTTT
-	-	TRBV7-2	TRBJ1-4	CASSLGLLGRELFF	TGTGCCAGCAGCTTAGGCCTGTTGGGGAGAGAACTGTTTTTT
-	many	TRBV12-5	TRBJ1-2	CASGLYPGLDYGYTF	TGTGCTAGTGGTTTGTATCCAGGGCTGGACTATGGCTACACCTTC
TRBD1	few	TRBV2	TRBJ1-1	CASSSQGEDTEAFF	TGTGCCAGCAGTTCACAGGGGGAAGACACTGAAGCTTTCTTT
-	-	TRBV27	TRBJ1-2	CANKSGRGYGYTF	TGTGCCAACAAGTCAGGGAGAGGCTATGGCTACACCTTC
-	many	TRBV6-6	TRBJ2-7	CASSTTHEQYF	TGTGCCAGCAGCACAACACACGAGCAGTACTTC
-	many	TRBV12-3/TRBV12-4	TRBJ1-2	CASSPTVNYGYTF	TGTGCCAGCAGTCCCACAGTTAACTATGGCTACACCTTC
-	many	TRBV6-2/TRBV6-3	TRBJ2-1	CASSYLAYNEQFF	TGTGCCAGCAGTTACTTAGCCTACAATGAGCAGTTCTTC
-	-	TRBV20-1	TRBJ2-3	CSAPFVPPTDTQYF	TGCAGTGCGCCGTTCGTCCCCCCGACAGATACGCAGTATTTT
TRBD1	few	TRBV6-2/TRBV6-3	TRBJ1-5	CASSYTTGFGQPQHF	TGTGCCAGCAGTTACACGACAGGGTTTGGTCAGCCCCAGCATTTT
TRBD1	many	TRBV10-3	TRBJ1-5	CAISETPGGGYQPQHF	TGTGCCATCAGTGAGACCCCCGGAGGGGGCTATCAGCCCCAGCATTTT
TRBD2	many	TRBV29-1	TRBJ2-3	CSVTRLAKSTDTQYF	TGCAGCGTGACTAGACTAGCGAAGAGCACAGATACGCAGTATTTT
-	many	TRBV2	TRBJ2-1	CASSPDLAQWNEQFF	TGTGCCAGCAGTCCGGACCTGGCACAGTGGAATGAGCAGTTCTTC
-	many	TRBV7-9	TRBJ1-3	CASRPPGPLSGNTIYF	TGTGCCAGCAGGCCTCCGGGCCCTCTCTCTGGAAACACCATATATTTT
TRBD1	-	TRBV20-1	TRBJ1-1	CSAKPLSGTGANSMNTEAFF	TGCAGTGCTAAACCGCTGTCCGGGACAGGGGCTAATTCAATGAACACTGAAGCTTTCTTT
-	many	TRBV29-1	TRBJ1-2	CSVGPGDYGYTF	TGCAGCGTTGGCCCAGGAGACTATGGCTACACCTTC
-	few	TRBV20-1	TRBJ2-5	CSARVGSLGETQYF	TGCAGTGCTAGAGTTGGGAGCCTGGGAGAGACCCAGTACTTC
-	many	TRBV10-3	TRBJ2-5	CAIGRLGGQETQYF	TGTGCCATCGGTCGGCTGGGGGGCCAAGAGACCCAGTACTTC
-	-	TRBV29-1	TRBJ1-1	CSVEGTAGTEAFF	TGCAGCGTTGAAGGGACGGCGGGCACTGAAGCTTTCTTT
TRBD2	many	TRBV5-1	TRBJ2-3	CASSKASGNTDTQYF	TGCGCCAGCAGCAAGGCTAGCGGGAACACAGATACGCAGTATTTT
TRBD2	many	TRBV11-2	TRBJ2-1	CASSYLAGNYNEQFF	TGTGCCAGCAGCTACCTAGCGGGGAATTACAATGAGCAGTTCTTC
-	many	TRBV5-4	TRBJ1-6	CASSLGGRMAQGGSPLHF	TGTGCCAGCAGCTTGGGTGGAAGAATGGCGCAGGGAGGATCACCCCTCCACTTT
-	many	TRBV20-1	TRBJ2-3	CSAITAASTDTQYF	TGCAGTGCTATAACAGCGGCTAGCACAGATACGCAGTATTTT
-	many	TRBV5-1	TRBJ1-5	CASSLDDYPNQPQHF	TGCGCCAGCAGCTTGGATGACTACCCCAATCAGCCCCAGCATTTT